The present T cell receptor (beta chain) was sequenced within a study of T-cell reconstitution after alpha-beta-depleted transplantation in children. General study findings and limits: Two months or so post-transplant, alpha-beta T cells reportedly derived from several hundred expanded graft clones.

Concerning this clonotype: Its target is not known.

CDR1 is SGHTA, CDR2 FQGNSA, per germline. The CDR3 has 16 amino acids. With 1 base clipped from V and 4 bases from J, the junction kept 9 bases outside the gene matches. Construction of the TCRbeta library involved unique molecular identifiers. Via MiXCR, TCRdb re-called the PCR reads, giving one row per CDR3 protein. The sample records about 580,000 distinct CDR3 sequences, 20% to 25% being singletons. Specimen: PBMCs, mostly from graft donor cells, collected 360 days after TCRalphabeta/CD19-depleted stem cell transplant. The chain combines TRBV7-2 with TRBJ1-1, with 7 nucleotides matching TRBD1. The clonotype was recovered from a boy in the first two years of life who had a stem cell transplant for acute myeloid leukemia, so the T cells may come from the graft donor. In DNA form, the CDR3 reads TGTGCCAGCAGCTTAGGAGTCCCCCGGACAGGCACTGAAGCTTTCTTT. Amino acids: CASSLGVPRTGTEAFF.